A single sample gave rise to the 3 T cell receptor beta chains below, sequenced in a study of preoperative IRX-2 immunotherapy in early breast cancer. Treatment meaning: preoperative locoregional IRX-2 cytokine immunotherapy. Clones were sequenced by immunoSEQ multiplex PCR, and TCRdb holds only the in-frame ones, with some missing. The profile shows 40,000 to 45,000 clones, approximately 80% of them singletons. The sample consisted of tumor tissue, taken after IRX-2 immunotherapy. The source of these receptors is a human donor with breast cancer.

This clone was seen only a few times. CDR3 sequence (DNA): TGTGCCAGCTTCGGGTTTGGAAGTGAAAAACTGTTTTTT. Protein: CASFGFGSEKLFF. The chain links TRBV6-8 to TRBJ1-4; D gene uncertain. The CDR3 is made up of 13 amino acids. V lost 8 bases and J 7 bases, leaving 14 bases between the germline ends. Germline CDR1 reads MNHGY; CDR2 reads SAAAGT.

This clone was seen once. The chain recombines TRBV11-3 with TRBJ2-1, with 9 bases that match TRBD1. CDR3 size: 14 residues. Trimming took 5 bases from V and 5 from J; bases not matched to a gene: 4. CDR1 is SGHNT and CDR2 is YENEEA in the germline V gene. DNA of the CDR3: TGTGCCAGCAGCCTCCGGGACAGGGACAATGAGCAGTTCTTC. It yields the protein CASSLRDRDNEQFF.

This clone appeared once. The chain is built from TRBV29-1 and TRBJ1-4; D is unresolved. Trimming stripped 4 bases from V and 0 bases from J, with 9 bases between. CDR3 size: 14 residues. The germline gives CDR1 SQVTM, CDR2 ANQGSEA. The CDR3 DNA is TGCAGCGTTGGGGAGACCCCAACTAATGAAAAACTGTTTTTT. As protein: CSVGETPTNEKLFF.